The clone carrying this TCR beta chain was observed at least ten times. Its antigen is as yet unknown. Germline-derived CDR1 and CDR2 are LGHNA and YNFKEQ. The CDR3 runs to 13 residues. Deletions cut 0 bases from V and 7 bases from J, with 7 bases between. This sample is drawn from a study of neurological immune-mediated disorders. Study-wide points: Sharing of CDR3 amino acid sequences among expanded clones across subjects was absent, suggesting private repertoires in all groups. Multiple sclerosis patients had less TCR clonal expansion than even healthy controls, unlike HTLV-1-associated myelopathy.

CD4+ or CD8+ T cells, about 950,000 per library, were used for sorted libraries. Each CDR3 protein is one row after TCRdb ran MiXCR on the 5' RACE reads. The repertoire has just under 40,000 distinct CDR3 sequences, approximately 7.2% of them found once; the top ten carry approximately 5.4%. J is TRBJ1-5 and V is TRBV4-2; D remains ambiguous. This receptor was taken from a man in his forties or fifties in good health. What was sequenced was CD4+ T cells from blood. The CDR3 here is CASSQDSGQPQHF. The CDR3 nucleotides are TGTGCCAGCAGCCAAGATTCGGGACAGCCCCAGCATTTT.